What follows describes a single TCR beta chain. This sample was taken from a study of Ad26.COV2.S vaccination and SARS-CoV-2 variants. Treatment given: roughly 19 received Ad26.COV2.S at low or high dose, single or two shots; five or six received placebo; per-sample allocation not given. Samples were taken on day 63 after the first vaccine or placebo injection. The repertoire was sequenced with immunoSEQ multiplex PCR; TCRdb's copy has only in-frame clones and lacks some. The data contain 350,000 to 450,000 clones, roughly 90% of them singletons. This CDR3 is built from 14 residues. CDR1 MNHEY and CDR2 SVGAGI come from the germline V gene. V lost 8 bases, J lost 1 base, and 4 bases stayed unmatched.

The clonotype comes from a person aged 18-65 years who received the Ad26.COV2.S COVID-19 vaccine or a placebo. This chain links TRBV6-5 with TRBJ2-7, with 11 bases fitting TRBD1. The input for sequencing was peripheral blood, taken in a trial of Ad26.COV2.S vaccine versus placebo. The CDR3 region has the DNA TGTGCCAGCTTGGACAGGGGGCTTTCCTACGAGCAGTACTTC. Its translation is CASLDRGLSYEQYF.